The text below deals with one T cell receptor (beta chain). This CDR3 region has 15 residues. V was trimmed by 7 bases and J by 0 bases, leaving 13 bases between them. In germline, CDR1 is WSHSY, CDR2 SAAADI. The sample belongs to a study of technical replicates of blood from several donors. The assay was immunoSEQ multiplex PCR, and TCRdb's table has in-frame clones only and misses some. The sample includes approximately 76,000 clones, 90% to 95% of them seen just once. The sequenced material came from T cells isolated from PBMCs. This clonotype was obtained from a human donor in good health. This chain links TRBV10-2 with TRBJ2-1, with D possibly being TRBD2 (7 bases). This chain's CDR3 is CASMSGGGSYNEQFF. In DNA, the CDR3 is TGCGCCAGCATGTCGGGGGGCGGCTCCTACAATGAGCAGTTCTTC.